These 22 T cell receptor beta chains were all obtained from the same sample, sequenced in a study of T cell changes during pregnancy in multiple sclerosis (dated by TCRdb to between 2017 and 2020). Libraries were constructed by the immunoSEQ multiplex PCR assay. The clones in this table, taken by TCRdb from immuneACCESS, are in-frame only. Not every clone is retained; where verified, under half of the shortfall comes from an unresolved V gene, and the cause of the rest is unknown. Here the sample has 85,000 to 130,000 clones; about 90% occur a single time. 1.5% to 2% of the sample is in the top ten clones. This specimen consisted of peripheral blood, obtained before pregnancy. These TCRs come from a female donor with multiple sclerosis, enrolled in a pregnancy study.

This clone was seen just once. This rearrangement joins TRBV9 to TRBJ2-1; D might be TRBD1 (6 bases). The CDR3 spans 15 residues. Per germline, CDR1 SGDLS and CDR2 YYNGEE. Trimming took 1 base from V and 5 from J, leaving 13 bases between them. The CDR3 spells CASSVNRVPNNEQFF. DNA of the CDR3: TGTGCCAGCAGCGTAAACAGGGTCCCTAACAATGAGCAGTTCTTC.

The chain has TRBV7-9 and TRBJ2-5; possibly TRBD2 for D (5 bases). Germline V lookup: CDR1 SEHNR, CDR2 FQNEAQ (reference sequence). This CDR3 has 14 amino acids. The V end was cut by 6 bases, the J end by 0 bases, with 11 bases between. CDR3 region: CASRDGEYQETQYF. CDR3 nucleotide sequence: TGTGCCAGCAGGGACGGGGAGTACCAAGAGACCCAGTACTTC.

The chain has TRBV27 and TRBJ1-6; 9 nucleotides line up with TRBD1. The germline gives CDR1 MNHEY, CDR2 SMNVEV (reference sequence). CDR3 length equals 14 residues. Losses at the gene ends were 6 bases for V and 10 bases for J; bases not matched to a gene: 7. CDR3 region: CASSRQGTGSPLHF. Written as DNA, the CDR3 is TGTGCCAGCAGCCGACAGGGGACAGGGTCACCCCTCCACTTT.

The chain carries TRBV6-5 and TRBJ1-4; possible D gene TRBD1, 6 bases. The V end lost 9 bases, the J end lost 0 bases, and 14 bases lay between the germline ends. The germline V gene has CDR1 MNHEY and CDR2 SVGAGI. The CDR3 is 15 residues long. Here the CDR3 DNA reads TGTGCCAGTAAAACCGGGACAACAACTAATGAAAAACTGTTTTTT. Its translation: CASKTGTTTNEKLFF.

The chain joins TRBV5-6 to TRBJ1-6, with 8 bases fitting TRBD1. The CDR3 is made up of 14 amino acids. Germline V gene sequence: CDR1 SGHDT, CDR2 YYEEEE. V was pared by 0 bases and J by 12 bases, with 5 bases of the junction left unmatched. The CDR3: CASSLGRGLIPLHF. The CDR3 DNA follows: TGTGCCAGCAGCTTGGGCAGGGGGCTGATACCCCTCCACTTT.

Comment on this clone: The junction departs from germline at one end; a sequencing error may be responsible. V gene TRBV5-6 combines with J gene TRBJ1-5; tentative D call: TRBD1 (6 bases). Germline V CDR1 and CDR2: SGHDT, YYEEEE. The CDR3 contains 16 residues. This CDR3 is CASSFKGGMSNQPQHF. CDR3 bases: TGTGCCAGCAGCTTTAAGGGGGGGATGAGCAACCAGCCCCAGCATTTT.

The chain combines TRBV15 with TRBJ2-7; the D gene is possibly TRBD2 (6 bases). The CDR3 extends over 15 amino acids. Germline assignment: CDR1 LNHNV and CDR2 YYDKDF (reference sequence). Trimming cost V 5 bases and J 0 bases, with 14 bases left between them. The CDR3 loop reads CATSRLRETSYEQYF. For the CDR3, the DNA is TGTGCCACCAGCCGCCTGCGGGAAACCTCCTACGAGCAGTACTTC.

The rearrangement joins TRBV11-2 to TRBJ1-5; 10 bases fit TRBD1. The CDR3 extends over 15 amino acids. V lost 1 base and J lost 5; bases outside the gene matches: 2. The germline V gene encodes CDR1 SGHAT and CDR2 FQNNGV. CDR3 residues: CASSLGDRGDQPQHF. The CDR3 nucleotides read TGTGCCAGCAGCTTAGGGGACAGGGGCGATCAGCCCCAGCATTTT.

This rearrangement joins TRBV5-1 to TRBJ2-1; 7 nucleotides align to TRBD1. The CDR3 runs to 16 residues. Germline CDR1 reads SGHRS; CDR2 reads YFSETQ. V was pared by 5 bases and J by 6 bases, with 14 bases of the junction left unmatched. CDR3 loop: CASSQGPRQGSNEQFF. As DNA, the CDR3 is TGCGCCAGCAGTCAGGGGCCGAGACAGGGCTCCAATGAGCAGTTCTTC.

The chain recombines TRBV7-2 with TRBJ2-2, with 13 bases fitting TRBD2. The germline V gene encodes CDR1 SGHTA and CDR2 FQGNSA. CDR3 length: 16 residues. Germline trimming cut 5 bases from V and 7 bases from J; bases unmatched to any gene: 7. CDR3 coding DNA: TGTGCCAGCAGCCAACTAGCGGGAGGGCAGGGCGGGGAGCTGTTTTTT. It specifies CASSQLAGGQGGELFF.

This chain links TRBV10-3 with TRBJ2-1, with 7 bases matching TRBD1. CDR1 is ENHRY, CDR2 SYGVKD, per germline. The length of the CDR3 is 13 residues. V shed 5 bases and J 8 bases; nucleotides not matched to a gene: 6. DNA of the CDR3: TGTGCCATCAGTCAGGGACAGAAGGATGAGCAGTTCTTC. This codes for CAISQGQKDEQFF.

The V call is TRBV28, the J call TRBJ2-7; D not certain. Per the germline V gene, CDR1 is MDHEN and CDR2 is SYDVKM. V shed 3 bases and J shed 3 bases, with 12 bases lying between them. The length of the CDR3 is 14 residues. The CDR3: CASSFPDNHYEQYF. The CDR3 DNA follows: TGTGCCAGCAGTTTCCCAGACAACCACTACGAGCAGTACTTC.

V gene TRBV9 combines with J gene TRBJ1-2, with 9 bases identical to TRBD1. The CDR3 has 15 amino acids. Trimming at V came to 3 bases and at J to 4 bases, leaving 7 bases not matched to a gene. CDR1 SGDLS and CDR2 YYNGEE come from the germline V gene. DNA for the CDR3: TGTGCCAGCAGCGCCCGACAGGGGGTTGTCTATGGCTACACCTTC. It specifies CASSARQGVVYGYTF.

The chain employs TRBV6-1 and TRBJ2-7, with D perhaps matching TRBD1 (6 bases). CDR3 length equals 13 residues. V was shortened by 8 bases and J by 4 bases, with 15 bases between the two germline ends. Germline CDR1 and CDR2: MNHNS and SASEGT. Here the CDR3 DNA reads TGTGCCAGCGATTTTAAAGGGACATACGAGCAGTACTTC. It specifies CASDFKGTYEQYF.

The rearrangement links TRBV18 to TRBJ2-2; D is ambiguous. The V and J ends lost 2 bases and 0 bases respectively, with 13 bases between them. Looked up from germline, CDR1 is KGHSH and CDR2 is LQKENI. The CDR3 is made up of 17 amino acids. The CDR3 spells CASSPTSLRTNTGELFF. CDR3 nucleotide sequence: TGTGCCAGCTCACCAACTTCGTTGCGCACGAACACCGGGGAGCTGTTTTTT.

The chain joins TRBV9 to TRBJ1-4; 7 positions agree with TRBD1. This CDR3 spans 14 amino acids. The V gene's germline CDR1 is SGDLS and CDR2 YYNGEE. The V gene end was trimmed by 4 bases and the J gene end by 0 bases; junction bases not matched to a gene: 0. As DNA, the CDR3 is TGTGCCAGCAGCCAGGGGGCAACTAATGAAAAACTGTTTTTT. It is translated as CASSQGATNEKLFF.

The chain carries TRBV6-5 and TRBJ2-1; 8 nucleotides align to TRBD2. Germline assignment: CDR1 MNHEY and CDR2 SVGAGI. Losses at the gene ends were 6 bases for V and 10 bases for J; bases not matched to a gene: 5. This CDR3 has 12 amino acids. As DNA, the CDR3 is TGTGCCAGCAGCCTACGGGGGGGCGAGCAGTTCTTC. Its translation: CASSLRGGEQFF.

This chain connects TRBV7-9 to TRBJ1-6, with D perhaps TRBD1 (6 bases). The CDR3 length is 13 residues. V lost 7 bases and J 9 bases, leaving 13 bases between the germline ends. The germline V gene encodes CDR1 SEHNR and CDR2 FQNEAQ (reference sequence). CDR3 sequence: CASKQGGGSPLHF. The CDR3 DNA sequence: TGTGCCAGCAAACAGGGCGGGGGTTCACCCCTCCACTTT.

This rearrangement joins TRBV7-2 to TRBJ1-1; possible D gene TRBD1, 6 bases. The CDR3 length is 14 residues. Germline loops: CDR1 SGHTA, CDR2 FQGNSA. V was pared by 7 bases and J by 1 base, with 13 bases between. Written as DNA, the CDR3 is TGTGCCAGCAAAACGGGCAGGGGGAACACTGAAGCTTTCTTT. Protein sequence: CASKTGRGNTEAFF.

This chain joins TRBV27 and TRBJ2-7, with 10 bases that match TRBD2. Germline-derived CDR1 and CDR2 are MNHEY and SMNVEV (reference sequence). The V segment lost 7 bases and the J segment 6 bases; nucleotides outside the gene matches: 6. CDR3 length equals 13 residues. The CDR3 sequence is CASIAGGNAEQYF. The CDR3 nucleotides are TGTGCCAGCATAGCGGGAGGAAACGCCGAGCAGTACTTC.

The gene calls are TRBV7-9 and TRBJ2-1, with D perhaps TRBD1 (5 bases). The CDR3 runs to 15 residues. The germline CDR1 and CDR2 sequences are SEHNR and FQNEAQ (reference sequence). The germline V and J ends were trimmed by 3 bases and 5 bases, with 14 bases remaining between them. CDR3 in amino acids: CASSFDSFRDNEQFF. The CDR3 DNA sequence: TGTGCCAGCAGCTTTGACAGTTTTCGGGACAATGAGCAGTTCTTC. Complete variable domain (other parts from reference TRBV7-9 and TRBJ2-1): DTGVSQNPRHKITKRGQNVTFRCDPISEHNRLYWYRQTLGQGPEFLTYFQNEAQLEKSRLLSDRFSAERPKGSFSTLEIQRTEQGDSAMYLCASSFDSFRDNEQFFGPGTRLTVL.

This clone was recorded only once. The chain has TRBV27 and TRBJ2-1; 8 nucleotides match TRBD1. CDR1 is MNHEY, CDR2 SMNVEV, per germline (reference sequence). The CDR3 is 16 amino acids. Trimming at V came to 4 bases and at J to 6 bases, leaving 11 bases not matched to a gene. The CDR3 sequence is CASSSPRTGLGNEQFF. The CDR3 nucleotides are TGTGCCAGCAGTTCTCCGAGGACAGGGTTGGGCAATGAGCAGTTCTTC.